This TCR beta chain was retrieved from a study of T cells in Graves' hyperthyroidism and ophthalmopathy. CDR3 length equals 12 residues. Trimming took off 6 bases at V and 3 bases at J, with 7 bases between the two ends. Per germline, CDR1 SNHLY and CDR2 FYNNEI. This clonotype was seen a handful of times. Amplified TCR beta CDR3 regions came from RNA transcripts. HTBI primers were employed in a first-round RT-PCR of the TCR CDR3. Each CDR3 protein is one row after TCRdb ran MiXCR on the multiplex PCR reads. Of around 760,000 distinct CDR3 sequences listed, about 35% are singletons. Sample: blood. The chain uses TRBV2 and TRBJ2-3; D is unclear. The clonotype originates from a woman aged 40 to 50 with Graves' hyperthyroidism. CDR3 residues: CASRDETDTQYF. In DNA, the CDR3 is TGTGCCAGCAGGGACGAAACAGATACGCAGTATTTT.